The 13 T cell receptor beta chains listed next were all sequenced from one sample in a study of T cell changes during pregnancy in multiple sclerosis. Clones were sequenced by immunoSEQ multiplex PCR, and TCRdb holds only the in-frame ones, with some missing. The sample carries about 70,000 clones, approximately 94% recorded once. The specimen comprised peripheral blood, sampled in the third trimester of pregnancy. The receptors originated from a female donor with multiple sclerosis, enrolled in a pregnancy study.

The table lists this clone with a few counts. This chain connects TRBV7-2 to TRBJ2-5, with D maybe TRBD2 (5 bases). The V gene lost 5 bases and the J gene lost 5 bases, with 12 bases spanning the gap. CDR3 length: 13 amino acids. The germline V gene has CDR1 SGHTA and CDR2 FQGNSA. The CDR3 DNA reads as TGTGCCAGCAGCCAAAGACTAACGGAGACCCAGTACTTC. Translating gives CASSQRLTETQYF. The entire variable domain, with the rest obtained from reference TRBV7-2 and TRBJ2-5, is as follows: GAGVSQSPSNKVTEKGKDVELRCDPISGHTALYWYRQSLGQGLEFLIYFQGNSAPDKSGLPSDRFSAERTGGSVSTLTIQRTQQEDSAVYLCASSQRLTETQYFGPGTRLLVL.

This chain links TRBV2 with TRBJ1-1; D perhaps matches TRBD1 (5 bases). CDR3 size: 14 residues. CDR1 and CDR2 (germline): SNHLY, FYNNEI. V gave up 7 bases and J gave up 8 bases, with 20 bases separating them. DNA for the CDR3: TGTGCCAGCAAGCCAGGGTACCCGCTTGAAGAAGCTTTCTTT. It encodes CASKPGYPLEEAFF.

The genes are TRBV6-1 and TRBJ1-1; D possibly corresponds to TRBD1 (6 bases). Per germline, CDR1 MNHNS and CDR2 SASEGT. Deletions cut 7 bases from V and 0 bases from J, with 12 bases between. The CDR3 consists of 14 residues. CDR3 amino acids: CASMDRPMNTEAFF. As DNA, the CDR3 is TGTGCCAGCATGGACAGACCTATGAACACTGAAGCTTTCTTT.

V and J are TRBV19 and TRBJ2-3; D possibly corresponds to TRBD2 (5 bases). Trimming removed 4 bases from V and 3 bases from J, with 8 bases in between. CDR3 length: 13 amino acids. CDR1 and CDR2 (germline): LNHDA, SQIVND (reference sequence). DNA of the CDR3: TGTGCCAGTAGTAAAGTAGCGACAGATACGCAGTATTTT. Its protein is CASSKVATDTQYF.

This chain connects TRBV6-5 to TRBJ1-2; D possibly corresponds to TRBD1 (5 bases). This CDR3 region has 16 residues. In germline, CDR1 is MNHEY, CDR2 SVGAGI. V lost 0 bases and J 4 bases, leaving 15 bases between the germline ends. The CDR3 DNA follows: TGTGCCAGCAGTTACTCGATGGGGCCGGGTAGCTATGGCTACACCTTC. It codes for CASSYSMGPGSYGYTF.

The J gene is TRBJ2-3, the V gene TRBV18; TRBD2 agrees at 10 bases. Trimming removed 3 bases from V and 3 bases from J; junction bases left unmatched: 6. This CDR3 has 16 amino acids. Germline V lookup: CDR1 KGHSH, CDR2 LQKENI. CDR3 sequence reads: CASSPLAGAETDTQYF. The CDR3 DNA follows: TGTGCCAGCTCACCTCTAGCGGGGGCCGAAACAGATACGCAGTATTTT.

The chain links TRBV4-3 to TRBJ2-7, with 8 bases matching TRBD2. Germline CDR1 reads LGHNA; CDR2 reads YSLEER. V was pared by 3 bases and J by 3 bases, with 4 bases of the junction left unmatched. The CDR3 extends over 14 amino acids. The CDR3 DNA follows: TGCGCCAGCAGCCACCGTAGCGGGGTCTACGAGCAGTACTTC. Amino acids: CASSHRSGVYEQYF.

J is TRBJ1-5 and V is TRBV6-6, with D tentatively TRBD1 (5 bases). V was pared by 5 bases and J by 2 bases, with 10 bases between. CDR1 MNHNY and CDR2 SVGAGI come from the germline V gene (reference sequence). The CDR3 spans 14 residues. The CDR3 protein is CASSDRVGNQPQHF. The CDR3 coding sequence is TGTGCCAGCAGTGACAGAGTTGGCAATCAGCCCCAGCATTTT.

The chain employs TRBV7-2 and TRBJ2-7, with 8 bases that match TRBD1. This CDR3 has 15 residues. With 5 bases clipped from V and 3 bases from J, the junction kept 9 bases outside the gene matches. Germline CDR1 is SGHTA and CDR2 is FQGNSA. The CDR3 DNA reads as TGTGCCAGCAGCAAAAGGACAGGGATCATCTACGAGCAGTACTTC. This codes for CASSKRTGIIYEQYF.

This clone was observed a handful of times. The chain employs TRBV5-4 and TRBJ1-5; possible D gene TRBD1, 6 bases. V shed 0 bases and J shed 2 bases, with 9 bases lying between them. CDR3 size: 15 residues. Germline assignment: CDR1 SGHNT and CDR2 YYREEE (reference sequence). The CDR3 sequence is CASSLEGGGNQPQHF. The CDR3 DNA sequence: TGTGCCAGCAGCTTGGAAGGGGGGGGCAATCAGCCCCAGCATTTT.

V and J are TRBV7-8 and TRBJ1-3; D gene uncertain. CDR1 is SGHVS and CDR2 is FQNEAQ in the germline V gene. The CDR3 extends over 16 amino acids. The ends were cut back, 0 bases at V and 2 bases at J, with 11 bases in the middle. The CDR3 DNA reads TGTGCCAGCAGCTTAGCGTCTTTCTCTACTGGAAACACCATATATTTT. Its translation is CASSLASFSTGNTIYF.

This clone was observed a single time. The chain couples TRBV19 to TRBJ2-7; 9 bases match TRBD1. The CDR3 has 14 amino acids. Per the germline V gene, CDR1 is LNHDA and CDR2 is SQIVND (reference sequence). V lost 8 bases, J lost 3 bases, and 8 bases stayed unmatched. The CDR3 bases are TGTGCCAGTTCGCCCGGGACAGGGTTCTACGAGCAGTACTTC. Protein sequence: CASSPGTGFYEQYF.

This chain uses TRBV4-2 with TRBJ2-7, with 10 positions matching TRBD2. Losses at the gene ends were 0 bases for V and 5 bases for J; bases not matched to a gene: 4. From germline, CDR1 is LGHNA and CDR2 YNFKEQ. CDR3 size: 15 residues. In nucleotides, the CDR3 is TGTGCCAGCAGCCAAGATCTAGCGGGGGATCACGAGCAGTACTTC. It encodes CASSQDLAGDHEQYF.